The 30 T cell receptor beta chains reported below all come from one sample, sequenced in a study of cytomegalovirus exposure and HLA in healthy donors. A multiplex PCR was run with 60 Vbeta primers and 13 Jbeta primers. Produced via immunoSEQ multiplex PCR; TCRdb's table is partial and in-frame only. Of about 140,000 clones in the sample, roughly 80% were seen once. The sequencing input was PBMCs. The receptors were sampled from a female donor in good health and CMV-seronegative.

The rearrangement joins TRBV10-3 to TRBJ2-5; possible D gene TRBD2, 6 bases. V lost 5 bases and J 3 bases, leaving 13 bases between the germline ends. The germline V gene encodes CDR1 ENHRY and CDR2 SYGVKD. This CDR3 contains 14 residues. The CDR3 DNA is TGTGCCATCAGTTCTTCGACTAGTAAAGAGACCCAGTACTTC. Protein sequence: CAISSSTSKETQYF.

The chain couples TRBV30 to TRBJ1-1; a weak D match, TRBD1 (6 bases). The CDR3 contains 12 residues. V lost 8 bases to trimming and J lost 0 bases, with 10 bases between them. CDR1 is GTSNPN, CDR2 SVGIG, per germline (reference sequence). The CDR3 protein is CAMTGMNTEAFF. The CDR3 DNA reads TGTGCCATGACAGGAATGAACACTGAAGCTTTCTTT.

This clone occurred a few times. This chain uses TRBV25-1 with TRBJ1-5; possibly TRBD1 for D (5 bases). The length of the CDR3 is 16 residues. V was cut by 2 bases and J by 4 bases, with 15 bases left in between. Per germline, CDR1 MGHDK and CDR2 SYGVNS. CDR3 sequence reads: CASSETGGSGNQPQHF. The DNA for the CDR3 is TGTGCCAGCAGTGAAACTGGGGGGAGCGGGAATCAGCCCCAGCATTTT. Filled out from reference TRBV25-1 and TRBJ1-5, the complete variable domain reads EADIYQTPRYLVIGTGKKITLECSQTMGHDKMYWYQQDPGMELHLIHYSYGVNSTEKGDLSSESTVSRIRTEHFPLTLESARPSHTSQYLCASSETGGSGNQPQHFGDGTRLSIL.

This sequence joins TRBV5-8 and TRBJ1-3; TRBD1 agrees at 7 bases. In germline, CDR1 is SGHTS, CDR2 YDEGEE. The CDR3 consists of 16 residues. Trimming took 2 bases from V and 0 from J; bases not matched to a gene: 5. CDR3 in amino acids: CASSFRTGRSGNTIYF. Here the CDR3 DNA reads TGTGCCAGCAGCTTTCGGACAGGTCGCTCTGGAAACACCATATATTTT.

This rearrangement joins TRBV7-3 to TRBJ2-1; D is unresolved. The germline gives CDR1 SGHTA, CDR2 FQGTGA. Deletions cut 5 bases from V and 6 bases from J, with 8 bases between. This CDR3 region has 12 residues. CDR3: CASSLQANEQFF. The DNA for the CDR3 is TGTGCCAGCAGCCTCCAGGCCAATGAGCAGTTCTTC.

The chain employs TRBV5-6 and TRBJ2-7, with D possibly matching TRBD1 (7 bases). Germline V gene data show CDR1 as SGHDT and CDR2 as YYEEEE. Trimming removed 0 bases at V and 2 bases at J, with 15 bases between. The CDR3 length is 16 residues. CDR3 residues: CASSLAGGQPAYEQYF. DNA of the CDR3: TGTGCCAGCAGCTTGGCCGGGGGACAGCCTGCCTACGAGCAGTACTTC.

The rearrangement uses TRBV6-1 and TRBJ1-1, with 8 bases identical to TRBD1. This CDR3 has 17 amino acids. Trimming took 3 bases from V and 3 from J; bases not matched to a gene: 12. In germline, CDR1 is MNHNS, CDR2 SASEGT. CDR3 DNA sequence: TGTGCCAGCAGTGAGGCGAGTCAGGGGGCTTGGTACACTGAAGCTTTCTTT. This sequence encodes CASSEASQGAWYTEAFF.

In DNA form, the CDR3 reads TGTGCCAGCAGCCACTCGGGACAGGCTTATGAAAAACTGTTTTTT. Protein: CASSHSGQAYEKLFF. The chain has TRBV14 and TRBJ1-4; 8 nucleotides align to TRBD1. The CDR3 totals 15 residues. CDR1 and CDR2 (germline): SGHDN, FVKESK. The J segment lost 6 bases and the V segment lost 3 bases, leaving 6 bases of the junction unmatched.

The chain joins TRBV18 to TRBJ2-2; 9 bases align to TRBD1. Germline CDR1 KGHSH, CDR2 LQKENI. Trimming removed 4 bases from V and 5 bases from J; junction bases left unmatched: 5. The CDR3 length is 15 residues. CDR3 in DNA: TGTGCCAGCTCACTCCAGGACAGGGGAACCGGGGAGCTGTTTTTT. This gives the protein CASSLQDRGTGELFF.

J is TRBJ2-3 and V is TRBV7-2, with TRBD2 identical over 11 bases. The germline V gene encodes CDR1 SGHTA and CDR2 FQGNSA. Trimming took 5 bases from V and 1 from J; bases not matched to a gene: 5. The CDR3 sequence is 16 residues long. DNA for the CDR3: TGTGCCAGCAGCCATAAGACTAGCGGGGGCACAGATACGCAGTATTTT. Its protein product is CASSHKTSGGTDTQYF. Variable domain in full (rest from reference TRBV7-2 and TRBJ2-3): GAGVSQSPSNKVTEKGKDVELRCDPISGHTALYWYRQSLGQGLEFLIYFQGNSAPDKSGLPSDRFSAERTGGSVSTLTIQRTQQEDSAVYLCASSHKTSGGTDTQYFGPGTRLTVL.

This chain uses TRBV2 with TRBJ2-5, with D maybe TRBD2 (6 bases). Germline V gene lookup returns CDR1 SNHLY and CDR2 FYNNEI. The CDR3 is 15 residues long. V lost 7 bases and J lost 0, with 15 bases in between. CDR3 residues: CASIHGTEYQETQYF. Written as DNA, the CDR3 is TGTGCCAGCATTCATGGGACTGAGTACCAAGAGACCCAGTACTTC.

The chain employs TRBV6-5 and TRBJ1-5; D gene uncertain. The germline V gene encodes CDR1 MNHEY and CDR2 SVGAGI. This CDR3 has 14 residues. V was cut by 6 bases and J by 2 bases, with 11 bases left in between. The CDR3 spells CASSPDSGNQPQHF. DNA for the CDR3: TGTGCCAGCAGCCCGGACTCGGGCAATCAGCCCCAGCATTTT.

The gene calls are TRBV7-9 and TRBJ2-7, with 9 bases matching TRBD2. In germline, CDR1 is SEHNR, CDR2 FQNEAQ (reference sequence). CDR3 length: 14 residues. Losses at the gene ends were 5 bases for V and 3 bases for J; bases not matched to a gene: 5. As DNA, the CDR3 is TGTGCCAGCAGCACCCCTAGCGGGATCTACGAGCAGTACTTC. Translated, it gives CASSTPSGIYEQYF.

The chain is built from TRBV10-2 and TRBJ1-2; 11 positions agree with TRBD1. In germline, CDR1 is WSHSY, CDR2 SAAADI. The CDR3 loop spans 13 amino acids. Trimming at V came to 6 bases and at J to 7 bases, leaving 4 bases not matched to a gene. The CDR3 spells CASSAGTGGGYTF. The CDR3 bases are TGCGCCAGCAGCGCGGGGACAGGGGGTGGCTACACCTTC.

Details on this clone: The same CDR3 also results from other DNA sequences found in this sample. The chain links TRBV5-1 to TRBJ2-3; D gene ambiguous. This CDR3 region has 12 residues. V was cut by 0 bases and J by 9 bases, with 8 bases left in between. In germline, CDR1 is SGHRS, CDR2 YFSETQ. In DNA form, the CDR3 reads TGCGCCAGCAGCTTGGATTTGGAGACGCAGTATTTT. Its protein is CASSLDLETQYF.

This clone came up once. The V and J genes are TRBV27 and TRBJ1-2; 8 nucleotides agree with TRBD1. V was clipped by 6 bases and J by 4 bases; unmatched bases: 13. This CDR3 spans 16 amino acids. Germline V gives CDR1 MNHEY, CDR2 SMNVEV (reference sequence). The CDR3 bases are TGTGCCAGCAGCATCGGGACAGGTTCCCCTGCCTATGGCTACACCTTC. This gives the protein CASSIGTGSPAYGYTF.

This clone was counted between two and nine times. V usage is TRBV10-3 and J usage is TRBJ1-2, with D perhaps matching TRBD1 (6 bases). Germline values: CDR1 ENHRY, CDR2 SYGVKD. The CDR3 is made up of 19 amino acids. V gave up 4 bases and J gave up 0 bases, with 24 bases separating them. The CDR3 loop reads CAISGTPGQHIRANYGYTF. CDR3 DNA sequence: TGTGCCATCAGTGGCACACCTGGACAGCATATTAGGGCTAACTATGGCTACACCTTC.

The chain recombines TRBV7-2 with TRBJ2-5; 9 bases align to TRBD2. Losses at the gene ends were 10 bases for V and 1 base for J; bases not matched to a gene: 4. Germline CDR1 SGHTA, CDR2 FQGNSA. The CDR3 extends over 13 amino acids. CDR3 in DNA: TGTGCCAAGAGCGGGGGGCCCCAAGAGACCCAGTACTTC. Amino acid sequence: CAKSGGPQETQYF. Full variable domain (remainder filled in from reference TRBV7-2 and TRBJ2-5): GAGVSQSPSNKVTEKGKDVELRCDPISGHTALYWYRQSLGQGLEFLIYFQGNSAPDKSGLPSDRFSAERTGGSVSTLTIQRTQQEDSAVYLCAKSGGPQETQYFGPGTRLLVL.

This clone was found once. J is TRBJ1-2 and V is TRBV19; D is undetermined. This CDR3 comprises 14 residues. CDR1 and CDR2 (germline): LNHDA, SQIVND (reference sequence). V shed 3 bases and J shed 0 bases, with 8 bases lying between them. CDR3 nucleotides: TGTGCCAGTAGTATGTTGGGCTCTAACTATGGCTACACCTTC. Translated, it gives CASSMLGSNYGYTF.

This chain links TRBV27 with TRBJ1-3, with D unclear. Germline V gene data show CDR1 as MNHEY and CDR2 as SMNVEV (reference sequence). V lost 6 bases, J lost 8 bases, and 14 bases lay in between. The CDR3 is 13 amino acids. Written as DNA, the CDR3 is TGTGCCAGCAGCTCATTCGGCAGCGACACCATATATTTT. Translating gives CASSSFGSDTIYF.

Concerning this clone itself: A read error may produce the germline difference seen at one junction end. Other DNA sequences from this sample encode an identical CDR3 as well. This chain connects TRBV18 to TRBJ1-1, with 7 positions matching TRBD1. The CDR3 is 15 amino acids. Germline assignment: CDR1 KGHSH and CDR2 LQKENI. In nucleotides, the CDR3 is TGTGCCAGCTCAGCTGACAGGGTAGGTTACACTGAAGCCTTCTTT. Its protein is CASSADRVGYTEAFF.

The gene calls are TRBV19 and TRBJ1-5; 11 positions match TRBD1. CDR3 size: 16 residues. Trimming took 7 bases from V and 2 from J; bases not matched to a gene: 7. Germline V gene sequence: CDR1 LNHDA, CDR2 SQIVND (reference sequence). CDR3: CASKDRGLFGNQPQHF. CDR3 in DNA: TGTGCCAGTAAGGACAGGGGGCTGTTTGGCAATCAGCCCCAGCATTTT.

This chain links TRBV2 with TRBJ1-5, with TRBD1 as a possible D gene (6 bases). From germline, CDR1 is SNHLY and CDR2 FYNNEI. The CDR3 sequence is 17 residues long. The germline V and J ends were trimmed by 0 bases and 0 bases, with 12 bases remaining between them. The CDR3 DNA follows: TGTGCCAGCAGTGAAGCGAGGACAGTGTTTAGCAATCAGCCCCAGCATTTT. Encoded protein: CASSEARTVFSNQPQHF.

This clone was observed a single time. V is TRBV7-8 and J is TRBJ2-1, with TRBD1 as a possible D gene (6 bases). The CDR3 extends over 14 amino acids. CDR1 and CDR2 (germline): SGHVS, FQNEAQ. Trimming took 7 bases from V and 0 from J, leaving 10 bases between them. For the CDR3, the DNA is TGTGCCAGCACTAGGGGGAGCTCCTACAATGAGCAGTTCTTC. Translation: CASTRGSSYNEQFF.

The V gene is TRBV6-1, the J gene TRBJ2-3; possibly TRBD1 for D (6 bases). The CDR3 runs to 17 residues. V was cut by 2 bases and J by 1 base, with 16 bases left in between. Looked up from germline, CDR1 is MNHNS and CDR2 is SASEGT. CDR3 in amino acids: CASSEQAGRGGTDTQYF. CDR3 coding DNA: TGTGCCAGCAGTGAACAAGCAGGCAGGGGAGGCACAGATACGCAGTATTTT.

The chain recombines TRBV27 with TRBJ2-2; 7 bases agree with TRBD1. The CDR3 is made up of 12 amino acids. After removal of 6 bases from V and 6 bases from J, the junction contained 1 base not matched to a gene. Looked up from germline, CDR1 is MNHEY and CDR2 is SMNVEV (reference sequence). As DNA, the CDR3 is TGTGCCAGCAGGCAGGGGGCCGGGGAGCTGTTTTTT. It is translated as CASRQGAGELFF.

CDR3 bases: TGCGCCAGCAGCCAAGTAGTAGCGAACACCTACGAGCAGTACTTC. Translation gives CASSQVVANTYEQYF. The chain is built from TRBV4-1 and TRBJ2-7; the D gene is possibly TRBD2 (5 bases). This CDR3 has 15 amino acids. The V end lost 1 base, the J end lost 2 bases, and 12 bases lay between the germline ends. Germline V gene data show CDR1 as MGHRA and CDR2 as YSYEKL.

V gene TRBV2 combines with J gene TRBJ2-1; 13 bases fit TRBD2. The V gene's germline CDR1 is SNHLY and CDR2 FYNNEI. This CDR3 is built from 14 residues. V lost 9 bases, J lost 7 bases, and 6 bases stayed unmatched. The CDR3 coding sequence is TGTGCCAGAAACCGACTAGCGGGGGGTAATGAGCAGTTCTTC. Amino acid sequence: CARNRLAGGNEQFF.

The chain's CDR3 is CASSLSGLADYEQYF. In nucleotides, the CDR3 is TGTGCCAGCAGTTTGTCGGGACTAGCGGACTACGAGCAGTACTTC. The chain carries TRBV28 and TRBJ2-7, with 11 positions matching TRBD2. The CDR3 is 15 amino acids. After removal of 3 bases from V and 3 bases from J, the junction contained 4 bases not matched to a gene. CDR1 MDHEN and CDR2 SYDVKM come from the germline V gene.

Of note for this clone: At the DNA level, this CDR3 is encoded by other sequences in the same sample as well. Here the CDR3 reads CSVDGGNTEAFF. The CDR3, as DNA: TGCAGCGTTGACGGGGGAAACACTGAAGCTTTCTTT. This chain connects TRBV29-1 to TRBJ1-1, with TRBD1 as a possible D gene (5 bases). The CDR3 consists of 12 residues. V lost 3 bases and J 2 bases, leaving 7 bases between the germline ends. CDR1 SQVTM and CDR2 ANQGSEA come from the germline V gene.